The 17 T cell receptor beta chains below all came from one sample that was sequenced in a study of OX40 agonist ivuxolimab in advanced cancers. Assay used: immunoSEQ multiplex PCR; TCRdb lists only in-frame clones, some missing. The repertoire holds 35,000 to 45,000 clones, with roughly nine tenths as singletons. This specimen consisted of CD4+ or CD8+ T cells sorted from blood, obtained in a trial of the OX40 agonist ivuxolimab. These receptors all come from an adult with an advanced solid tumor such as melanoma, head and neck, liver or kidney cancer.

The chain carries TRBV27 and TRBJ1-3; tentative D call: TRBD1 (5 bases). Germline CDR1 MNHEY, CDR2 SMNVEV (reference sequence). The CDR3 spans 15 residues. V gave up 3 bases and J gave up 4 bases, with 13 bases separating them. The CDR3 reads CASSLGAGGGNTIYF. The CDR3 region has the DNA TGTGCCAGCAGTTTGGGTGCCGGGGGGGGAAACACCATATATTTT.

This chain's CDR3 is CASSQQESYGYTF. The CDR3 DNA reads as TGCGCCAGCAGCCAACAGGAGTCCTATGGCTACACCTTC. The V and J genes are TRBV4-1 and TRBJ1-2; D gene ambiguous. In germline, CDR1 is MGHRA, CDR2 YSYEKL. V dropped 2 bases and J dropped 4 bases, with 8 bases sitting between them. CDR3 length: 13 residues.

J is TRBJ2-5 and V is TRBV27; 7 bases fit TRBD1. The CDR3 covers 16 residues. Germline CDR1 is MNHEY and CDR2 is SMNVEV (reference sequence). The V and J ends lost 2 bases and 2 bases, in that order; junction bases with no gene match: 8. CDR3 residues: CASSLIPGQIQETQYF. The CDR3 DNA is TGTGCCAGCAGTTTAATCCCGGGACAGATACAAGAGACCCAGTACTTC.

V and J are TRBV5-1 and TRBJ2-5; D call uncertain. The CDR3 totals 14 residues. From germline, CDR1 is SGHRS and CDR2 YFSETQ. V was trimmed by 1 base and J by 2 bases, leaving 9 bases between them. The CDR3 DNA sequence: TGCGCCAGCAGCTTGATGAGGCAGCAAGAGACCCAGTACTTC. Protein product: CASSLMRQQETQYF.

The chain carries TRBV29-1 and TRBJ2-1; D not certain. Germline loops: CDR1 SQVTM, CDR2 ANQGSEA. The CDR3 contains 14 residues. Trimming cost V 2 bases and J 3 bases, with 11 bases left between them. CDR3 sequence reads: CSVESAGVYNEQFF. The CDR3 region has the DNA TGCAGCGTTGAATCGGCAGGAGTCTACAATGAGCAGTTCTTC.

With respect to this clone: Being one base from a much bigger clone, this may be a read error. V gene TRBV9 combines with J gene TRBJ1-2; D unresolved. The CDR3 sequence is 12 residues long. The V gene's germline CDR1 is SGDLS and CDR2 YYNGEE. Between the trimmed V and J ends, which lost 1 base and 10 bases, there was a span of 11 bases. The CDR3 DNA reads as TGTGCCAGCAGCGTATCCCGGTCGGACTACACCTTC. It specifies CASSVSRSDYTF.

The V and J genes are TRBV4-2 and TRBJ2-5; D is uncertain. Trimming left V 1 base short and J 1 base short, with 16 bases between. Germline V gene data show CDR1 as LGHNA and CDR2 as YNFKEQ. The length of the CDR3 is 17 residues. DNA of the CDR3: TGTGCCAGCAGCCAAGGACCACCCCTAGGTGGCCAAGAGACCCAGTACTTC. Translated, it gives CASSQGPPLGGQETQYF.

The chain joins TRBV6-5 to TRBJ2-7; 8 nucleotides agree with TRBD1. Germline CDR1 MNHEY, CDR2 SVGAGI. The V segment lost 6 bases and the J segment 2 bases; nucleotides outside the gene matches: 6. There are 14 residues in the CDR3. CDR3 amino acids: CASRRRTGTYEQYF. In DNA, the CDR3 is TGTGCCAGCAGGCGTCGGACAGGGACCTACGAGCAGTACTTC.

The chain combines TRBV5-1 with TRBJ2-5, with D tentatively TRBD1 (6 bases). The CDR3 sequence is 14 residues long. In germline, CDR1 is SGHRS, CDR2 YFSETQ. The V end lost 5 bases, the J end lost 4 bases, and 15 bases lay between the germline ends. For the CDR3, the DNA is TGCGCCAGCAGGGATGTGGGGGCGCGAGAGACCCAGTACTTC. Protein product: CASRDVGARETQYF.

The chain uses TRBV19 and TRBJ2-7; 8 nucleotides agree with TRBD1. Trimming took 4 bases from V and 6 from J; bases not matched to a gene: 11. Germline V gene lookup returns CDR1 LNHDA and CDR2 SQIVND (reference sequence). The CDR3 is 15 residues long. The CDR3 nucleotides read TGTGCCAGTAGTACAGGACAGGGATGGGGTTTCGAGCAGTACTTC. Its translation: CASSTGQGWGFEQYF. Full variable domain (rest looked up from reference TRBV19 and TRBJ2-7): DGGITQSPKYLFRKEGQNVTLSCEQNLNHDAMYWYRQDPGQGLRLIYYSQIVNDFQKGDIAEGYSVSREKKESFPLTVTSAQKNPTAFYLCASSTGQGWGFEQYFGPGTRLTVT.

In its sample, this clone was seen once. This chain connects TRBV29-1 to TRBJ1-2, with D unclear. The CDR3 has 15 amino acids. V was shortened by 2 bases and J by 4 bases, with 17 bases between the two germline ends. Germline CDR1 and CDR2: SQVTM and ANQGSEA. CDR3 in amino acids: CSVEFAGRMSYGYTF. The CDR3 region has the DNA TGCAGCGTTGAATTTGCAGGCCGAATGTCCTATGGCTACACCTTC.

J is TRBJ2-2 and V is TRBV4-1, with a tentative D call TRBD1 (6 bases). CDR1 is MGHRA and CDR2 is YSYEKL in the germline V gene. The CDR3 loop spans 14 amino acids. The germline V and J ends were trimmed by 3 bases and 4 bases, with 9 bases remaining between them. The CDR3 sequence is CASSHARGTGELFF. In DNA form, the CDR3 reads TGCGCCAGCAGCCACGCCAGGGGCACCGGGGAGCTGTTTTTT.

The chain couples TRBV2 to TRBJ2-7; D assignment may be TRBD1 or TRBD2 (6 bases each). The V end lost 7 bases, the J end lost 3 bases, and 10 bases lay between the germline ends. The CDR3 runs to 12 residues. The germline V gene has CDR1 SNHLY and CDR2 FYNNEI. The CDR3 bases are TGTGCCAGCAAGGGGGGTCTCTACGAGCAGTACTTC. Protein: CASKGGLYEQYF.

This chain connects TRBV7-8 to TRBJ2-5; 13 positions match TRBD2. The CDR3 runs to 19 residues. CDR1 is SGHVS and CDR2 is FQNEAQ in the germline V gene. V was clipped by 5 bases and J by 2 bases; unmatched bases: 14. DNA of the CDR3: TGTGCCAGCAGCCTAACATTACCGGGACTAGCGGGGTCGCAAGAGACCCAGTACTTC. It encodes CASSLTLPGLAGSQETQYF.

This chain links TRBV4-1 with TRBJ2-7, with a tentative D call TRBD1 (5 bases). This CDR3 comprises 14 residues. Germline CDR1 reads MGHRA; CDR2 reads YSYEKL. Deletions cut 4 bases from V and 4 bases from J, with 14 bases between. The CDR3 here is CASSPPTGRYEQYF. In DNA, the CDR3 is TGCGCCAGCAGCCCACCCACAGGAAGGTACGAGCAGTACTTC.

The chain combines TRBV29-1 with TRBJ1-1; the D gene is possibly TRBD1 (6 bases). The germline V and J ends were trimmed by 4 bases and 7 bases, with 13 bases remaining between them. Germline V gene data show CDR1 as SQVTM and CDR2 as ANQGSEA. The CDR3 is made up of 12 amino acids. CDR3 DNA sequence: TGCAGCGTTGTCCCTACAGGGCTTGAAGCTTTCTTT. It yields the protein CSVVPTGLEAFF.

The V and J genes are TRBV6-5 and TRBJ2-4, with 7 bases that match TRBD2. The CDR3 contains 16 residues. The J segment lost 7 bases and the V segment lost 2 bases, leaving 11 bases of the junction unmatched. Germline V CDR1 and CDR2: MNHEY, SVGAGI. The DNA of the CDR3 is TGTGCCAGCAGTTACGCGGGGGACGGCCGCCAGAACATTCAGTACTTC. The encoded protein is CASSYAGDGRQNIQYF.